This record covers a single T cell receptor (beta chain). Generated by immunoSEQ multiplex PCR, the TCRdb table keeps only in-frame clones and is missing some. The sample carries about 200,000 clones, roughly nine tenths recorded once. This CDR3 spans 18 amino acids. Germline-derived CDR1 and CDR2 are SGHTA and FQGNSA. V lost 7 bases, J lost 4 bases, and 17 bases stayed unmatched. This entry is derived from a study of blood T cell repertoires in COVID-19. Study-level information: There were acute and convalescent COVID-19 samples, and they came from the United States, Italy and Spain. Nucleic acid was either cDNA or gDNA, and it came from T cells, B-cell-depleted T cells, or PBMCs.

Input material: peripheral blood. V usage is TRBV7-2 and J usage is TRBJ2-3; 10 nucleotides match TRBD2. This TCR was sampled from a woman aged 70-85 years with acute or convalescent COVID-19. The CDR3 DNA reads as TGTGCCAGCACCCACCTTCTGGCTCTAGCGGGAGATTCAGATACGCAGTATTTT. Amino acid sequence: CASTHLLALAGDSDTQYF.